This TCR beta chain is drawn from a study of breast tumors, draining lymph nodes, adjacent tissues. This clonotype has a count of ten or more. Its antigen remains unidentified. Findings and caveats of the study: Tumor and nontumor repertoires were significantly more similar in luminal-like than in basal-like breast cancer. Tumor TCR diversity was below lymph nodes but above nontumor tissue. The data were judged consistent with most tumor T cells coming from lymph node and expanding in tumor.

Germline-derived CDR1 and CDR2 are KGHSH and LQKENI. V dropped 4 bases and J dropped 2; count of bases not matched to a gene: 3. The CDR3 runs to 14 residues. TCRdb re-called the multiplex PCR reads through MiXCR, storing one row per CDR3 protein. The sample lists 15,000 to 16,000 distinct CDR3 sequences; 40% to 60% were seen once. The chain uses TRBV18 and TRBJ2-7, with 9 positions matching TRBD1. The receptor comes from a female donor with breast cancer. Some clones in this sample may be carry-over from other donors' samples. Sequencing was performed on tumor-adjacent breast tissue. The CDR3 loop reads CASSQRQGAYEQYF. The CDR3 DNA sequence: TGTGCCAGCTCACAGAGACAGGGGGCCTACGAGCAGTACTTC.